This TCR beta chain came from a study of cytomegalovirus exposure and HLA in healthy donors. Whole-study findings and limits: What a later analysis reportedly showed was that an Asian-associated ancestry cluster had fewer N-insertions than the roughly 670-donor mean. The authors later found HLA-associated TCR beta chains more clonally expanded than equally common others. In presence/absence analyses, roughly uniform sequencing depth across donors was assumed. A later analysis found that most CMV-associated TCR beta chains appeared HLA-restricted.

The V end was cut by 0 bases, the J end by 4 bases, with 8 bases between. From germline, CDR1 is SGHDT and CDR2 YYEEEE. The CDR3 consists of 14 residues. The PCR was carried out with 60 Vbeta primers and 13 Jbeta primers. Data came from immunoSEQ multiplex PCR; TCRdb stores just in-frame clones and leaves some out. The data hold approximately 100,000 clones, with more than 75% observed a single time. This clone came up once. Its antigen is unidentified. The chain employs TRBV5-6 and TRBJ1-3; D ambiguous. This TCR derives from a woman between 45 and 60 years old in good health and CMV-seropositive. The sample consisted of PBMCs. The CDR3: CASSLGSRGNTIYF. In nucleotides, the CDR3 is TGTGCCAGCAGCTTGGGTAGCCGGGGAAACACCATATATTTT.